This T cell receptor beta chain is from a study of CXCR3-negative and CXCR3-positive naive CD8 T cells. The study, taken as a whole, reports: Memory, not naive, CXCR3-negative and CXCR3-positive cells differed in TRBV-TRBJ usage. Comparison of naive cells showed more hydrophobic TRB CDR3s in CXCR3-positive than in CXCR3-negative naive cells. The level of CXCR3 expression partially decreased after cryopreservation; the majority of assays used fresh PBMCs. TCR interaction strength was inferred from TRB CDR3 physicochemistry, as CD5 matched across naive subsets.

The TRB libraries of cDNA were built by UMI-labeled 5' RACE. TCRdb reprocessed the 5' RACE reads; each CDR3 protein has one entry and no DNA is given. The repertoire table contains around 60,000 distinct CDR3 sequences. On this clonotype itself: Its target is unknown.

By phenotype, naive CD8+ T cells were CD45RO-CCR7+CD27+CD95-. The CDR3 has 13 amino acids. Sequencing was performed on naive CXCR3+ CD8+ T cells from blood. Sample subset: CD45RO-CCR7+CD27+CD95- naive CD8+ T cells expressing CXCR3 (TNR3+). The clonotype comes from a human donor in good health. Some clones in this sample may be carry-over from other donors' samples. The V call is TRBV21-1, the J call TRBJ1-1. TRBV21-1 is annotated as a pseudogene. The CDR3 is CASSRTENTEAFF.